What follows describes a single TCR beta chain. Measured with immunoSEQ multiplex PCR; TCRdb has only the in-frame clones, and not every one. Among about 8,400 clones listed, approximately 80% were seen once. This specimen belongs to a study of tumor-infiltrating lymphocytes in localized non-small cell lung cancer. Study at large: Each patient gave resected tumor and non-adjacent uninvolved lung tissue.

The V and J ends lost 5 bases and 3 bases respectively, with 16 bases between them. CDR1 is LNHDA and CDR2 is SQIVND in the germline V gene (reference sequence). The CDR3 runs to 15 residues. The TCR originated in a human donor with non-small cell lung cancer. The sample was lung tumor tissue. V is TRBV19 and J is TRBJ1-1; no definite D call. CDR3 sequence reads: CASSVVSEADTEAFF. CDR3 coding DNA: TGTGCCAGTAGTGTTGTGTCGGAAGCGGACACTGAAGCTTTCTTT.